The 18 T cell receptor beta chains below come from one sample, sequenced in a study of blood T cells in healthy people across ages. With a J-beta primer mix and a sample-barcoded 5' primer, a second PCR ran about 6 to 11 cycles. TCRdb re-called the 5' RACE reads through MiXCR, storing one row per CDR3 protein. The sample yields 1.8 million or so distinct CDR3 sequences, about two fifths seen once. Source material: blood. Receptors originate from a human donor in good health.

This clonotype was seen more than once but under ten times. The genes are TRBV7-2 and TRBJ2-1; TRBD2 matches 7 bases. V shed 3 bases, J shed 7 bases, and the junction held 9 bases outside the gene matches. Germline CDR1 SGHTA, CDR2 FQGNSA. There are 15 residues in the CDR3. CDR3 protein: CASSFSRAGSNEQFF. DNA for the CDR3: TGTGCCAGCAGCTTTTCTAGAGCGGGATCTAATGAGCAGTTCTTC.

This clonotype occurred many times. The chain employs TRBV20-1 and TRBJ2-1; no definite D call. The CDR3 is 15 residues long. Per the germline V gene, CDR1 is DFQATT and CDR2 is SNEGSKA (reference sequence). V was trimmed by 3 bases and J by 5 bases, leaving 17 bases between them. The CDR3 is CSASISFIGNNEQFF. For the CDR3, the DNA is TGCAGTGCTAGTATCAGCTTTATAGGAAACAATGAGCAGTTCTTC.

The chain is built from TRBV6-5 and TRBJ2-3; 9 bases map to TRBD2. CDR1 is MNHEY, CDR2 SVGAGI, per germline. The V gene end was trimmed by 6 bases and the J gene end by 2 bases; junction bases not matched to a gene: 15. The CDR3 extends over 18 amino acids. This CDR3 reads CASSYLGPAGGVTDTQYF. The CDR3 nucleotides are TGTGCCAGCAGCTACCTGGGCCCCGCGGGGGGGGTCACAGATACGCAGTATTTT.

The chain recombines TRBV6-2 or TRBV6-3 with TRBJ2-1; tentatively, D is TRBD1 (6 bases). Deletions cut 4 bases from V and 9 bases from J, with 16 bases between. In germline, CDR1 is MNHEY, CDR2 SVGEGT. The CDR3 sequence is 14 residues long. The DNA for the CDR3 is TGTGCCAGCAGTTTTGGGACATCGGGCTCTGAGCAGTTCTTC. Its protein is CASSFGTSGSEQFF.

This clonotype was seen only once. The V call is TRBV27, the J call TRBJ1-5, with D perhaps matching TRBD1 (5 bases). The V end was cut by 0 bases, the J end by 9 bases, with 12 bases between. The germline CDR1 and CDR2 sequences are MNHEY and SMNVEV (reference sequence). The CDR3 extends over 14 amino acids. CDR3 protein: CASSLSAREAPQHF. CDR3 nucleotides: TGTGCCAGCAGTTTATCGGCCAGGGAAGCGCCCCAGCATTTT.

This clonotype was seen more than once but under ten times. The V gene is TRBV12-3 or TRBV12-4, the J gene TRBJ1-1, with D uncertain. V lost 6 bases to trimming and J lost 4 bases, with 21 bases between them. The CDR3 has 16 amino acids. The CDR3 DNA follows: TGTGCCAGCAGCAATCGTTGGGTCGGGAGGTCCACTGAAGCTTTCTTT. Its translation: CASSNRWVGRSTEAFF.

Of note for this clonotype: A clone one base away is much larger, so this may be a read error. J is TRBJ2-5 and V is TRBV29-1, with D possibly TRBD2 on 5 matching bases. Germline V gene data show CDR1 as SQVTM and CDR2 as ANQGSEA. The CDR3 is 14 amino acids. The CDR3 loop is CSVEDRGSWETPYF. As DNA, the CDR3 is TGCAGCGTTGAAGATCGGGGTAGCTGGGAGACCCCGTACTTC.

This clonotype turned up a few times. V is TRBV12-3 or TRBV12-4 and J is TRBJ2-3; maybe TRBD2 (6 bases). The CDR3 sequence is 15 residues long. Trimming took 3 bases from V and 0 from J, leaving 10 bases between them. The CDR3 nucleotides are TGTGCCAGCAGTTTTTACCGGGGGAGCACAGATACGCAGTATTTT. Translating it yields CASSFYRGSTDTQYF.

This sequence joins TRBV20-1 and TRBJ1-2; 7 bases are shared with TRBD1. J was trimmed by 4 bases and V by 1 base; bases with no gene match: 6. CDR3 length: 14 residues. CDR1 and CDR2 (germline): DFQATT, SNEGSKA (reference sequence). The CDR3 DNA is TGCAGTGCTAGAGTTCCGGGACAGTTCTATGGCTACACCTTC. Translating gives CSARVPGQFYGYTF.

This chain connects TRBV10-3 to TRBJ2-3; TRBD2 matches 11 bases. The V and J ends lost 6 bases and 6 bases, in that order; junction bases with no gene match: 11. The germline gives CDR1 ENHRY, CDR2 SYGVKD. The CDR3 is 16 residues long. CDR3 sequence reads: CAISGLAGGLSDTQYF. CDR3 DNA sequence: TGTGCCATCAGCGGCCTAGCGGGGGGTCTCTCGGATACGCAGTATTTT.

CDR3 sequence: CASSSTGGSAYGYTF. The CDR3 DNA follows: TGTGCCAGCAGCTCGACAGGGGGAAGCGCCTATGGCTACACCTTC. The V gene is TRBV11-1, the J gene TRBJ1-2; 9 bases agree with TRBD1. This CDR3 spans 15 amino acids. Germline values: CDR1 SGHAT, CDR2 FQDESV (reference sequence). The ends lost 4 bases at V and 4 bases at J; junction bases unmatched: 7.

In nucleotides, the CDR3 is TGTGCCAGCAGCCAAGCTTTCGGCGGGGACACAGATACGCAGTATTTT. It encodes CASSQAFGGDTDTQYF. V usage is TRBV3-1 and J usage is TRBJ2-3, with a tentative D call TRBD2 (6 bases). The CDR3 extends over 16 amino acids. V was shortened by 1 base and J by 2 bases, with 13 bases between the two germline ends. CDR1 is LGHDT, CDR2 YNNKEL, per germline (reference sequence).

This clonotype was picked up one time. The chain employs TRBV28 and TRBJ2-3; D remains unclear. Trimming took 10 bases from V and 0 from J, leaving 26 bases between them. The CDR3 is 18 residues long. CDR1 is MDHEN and CDR2 is SYDVKM in the germline V gene. The CDR3 protein is CATTEVESAPTSTDTQYF. In DNA form, the CDR3 reads TGTGCCACCACTGAGGTGGAGAGCGCACCTACTAGCACAGATACGCAGTATTTT.

This clonotype has only a few counts. This sequence joins TRBV27 and TRBJ2-5, with a tentative D call TRBD1 (6 bases). CDR3 length: 14 residues. Germline CDR1 is MNHEY and CDR2 is SMNVEV (reference sequence). V gave up 3 bases and J gave up 2 bases, with 10 bases separating them. The DNA of the CDR3 is TGTGCCAGCAGTTTCGGGACACAACAAGAGACCCAGTACTTC. Translation gives CASSFGTQQETQYF.

This chain joins TRBV2 and TRBJ2-4; tentatively, D is TRBD1 or TRBD2 (5 bases each). Germline V lookup: CDR1 SNHLY, CDR2 FYNNEI. Trimming removed 6 bases from V and 13 bases from J, with 19 bases in between. The CDR3 runs to 13 residues. The CDR3 DNA is TGTGCCAGCAGCCGACGGGACGGGACGCCGCAGTACTTC. Encoded protein: CASSRRDGTPQYF.

A few counts support this clonotype. The rearrangement uses TRBV7-3 and TRBJ2-3; perhaps TRBD2 as D (6 bases). CDR3 length: 17 amino acids. Trimming pared 4 bases from V and 1 base from J, leaving 18 bases between. CDR1 SGHTA and CDR2 FQGTGA come from the germline V gene. DNA for the CDR3: TGTGCCAGCAGCTCCTATAGTAGCGGTGAGGGCACAGATACGCAGTATTTT. Its translation: CASSSYSSGEGTDTQYF.

Points on this clonotype: Since no conserved phenylalanine or tryptophan closes the CDR3, a read error is the likely cause. V is TRBV7-8 and J is TRBJ1-1; unclear D gene. Germline V gene data show CDR1 as SGHVS and CDR2 as FQNEAQ. This CDR3 region has 13 residues. V gave up 5 bases and J gave up 3 bases, with 10 bases separating them. As DNA, the CDR3 is TGTGCCAGCAGCGCTGGATGGGACACTGAAGCTTTCTGT. Encoded protein: CASSAGWDTEAFC.

The gene calls are TRBV20-1 and TRBJ2-3, with 9 bases identical to TRBD1. The CDR3 sequence is 15 residues long. The junction had 10 bases not matched to a gene; V was cut back by 7 bases and J by 2 bases. Germline V gives CDR1 DFQATT, CDR2 SNEGSKA (reference sequence). The CDR3 region has the DNA TGCAGTGTCCCCCCGGGACAGGGATCCACAGATACGCAGTATTTT. Amino acids: CSVPPGQGSTDTQYF.